The clone carrying this T cell receptor (beta chain) was recorded a few times. Its antigen is currently unknown. The data stem from a study of identical twins. Points from the study as a whole: The same donors were not followed; conclusions instead depended on cross-sectional statistical analysis.

In every case, the donor was a healthy Caucasian. This CDR3 region has 17 residues. V lost 0 bases to trimming and J lost 3 bases; unmatched junction nucleotides: 10. CDR1 DFQATT and CDR2 SNEGSKA come from the germline V gene (reference sequence). MiXCR was run by TCRdb on the 5' RACE reads, yielding one entry per CDR3 protein. Of hundreds of thousands of distinct CDR3 sequences in the sample, approximately 13% are singletons; the top ten hold about 1.5%. The same data also contributed to another study, on yellow fever vaccine responses in identical twins.

Sequencing input: PBMCs. The receptor was isolated from a woman under 30 in good health. The chain couples TRBV20-1 to TRBJ2-2, with 7 bases aligning to TRBD2. As DNA, the CDR3 is TGCAGTGCTAGAGATATGAGGGAGGGCCTTTACACCGGGGAGCTGTTTTTT. It encodes CSARDMREGLYTGELFF.